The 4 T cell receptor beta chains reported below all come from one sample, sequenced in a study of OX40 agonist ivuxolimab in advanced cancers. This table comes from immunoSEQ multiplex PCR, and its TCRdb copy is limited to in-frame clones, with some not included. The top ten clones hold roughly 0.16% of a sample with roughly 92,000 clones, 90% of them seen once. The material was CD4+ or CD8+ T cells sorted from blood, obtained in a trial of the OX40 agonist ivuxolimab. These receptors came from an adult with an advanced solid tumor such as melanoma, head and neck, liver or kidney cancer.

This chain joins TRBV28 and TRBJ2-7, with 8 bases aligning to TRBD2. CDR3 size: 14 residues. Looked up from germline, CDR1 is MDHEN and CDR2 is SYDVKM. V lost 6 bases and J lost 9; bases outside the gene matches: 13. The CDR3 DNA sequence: TGTGCCAGCAGCCCCCCCGGGACTAGGGGTTTGCAGTACTTC. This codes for CASSPPGTRGLQYF.

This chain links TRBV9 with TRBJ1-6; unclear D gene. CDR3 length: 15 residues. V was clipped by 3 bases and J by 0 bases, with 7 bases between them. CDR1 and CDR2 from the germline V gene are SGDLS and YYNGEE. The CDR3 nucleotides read TGTGCCAGCAGCGACAGTAGCTCCTATAATTCACCCCTCCACTTT. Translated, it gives CASSDSSSYNSPLHF.

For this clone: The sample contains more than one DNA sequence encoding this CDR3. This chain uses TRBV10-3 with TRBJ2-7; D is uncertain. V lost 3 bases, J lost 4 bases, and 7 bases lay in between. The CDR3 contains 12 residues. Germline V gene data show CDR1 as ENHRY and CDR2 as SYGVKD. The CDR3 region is CAISEGGYEQYF. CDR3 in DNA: TGTGCCATCAGTGAAGGCGGTTACGAGCAGTACTTC.

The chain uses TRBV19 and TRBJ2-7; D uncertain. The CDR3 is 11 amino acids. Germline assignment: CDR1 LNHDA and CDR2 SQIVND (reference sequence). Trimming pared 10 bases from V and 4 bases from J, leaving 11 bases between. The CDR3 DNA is TGTGCCACTCGAGGTGTGTACGAGCAGTACTTC. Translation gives CATRGVYEQYF.